One and the same sample provided the 24 T cell receptor beta chains below, sequenced in a study of CD8+ T cells in alopecia areata. RNA extraction was followed by reverse transcription into cDNA, which acted as the sequencing template. Clones were read by immunoSEQ multiplex PCR, and TCRdb kept only the in-frame ones, dropping some. The table lists 150,000 or so clones, approximately 65% of them singletons, with 0.91% in the top ten. The treatment here: oral pan-JAK inhibitor, 5-10 mg twice daily. The sample was CD4+ T cells sorted from blood, taken at week 4, from a patient treated with tofacitinib. Receptor source: a human donor with alopecia areata.

The chain uses TRBV23-1 and TRBJ1-5; D unresolved. TRBV23-1 belongs to the ORF category, with a function that is uncertain. V was clipped by 0 bases and J by 8 bases, with 8 bases between them. This CDR3 is built from 13 residues. Here the CDR3 reads CASSQSALEPQHF. The CDR3 bases are TGCGCCAGCAGTCAATCGGCGTTGGAGCCCCAGCATTTT.

This clone was recorded at least ten times. The chain links TRBV14 to TRBJ2-2; D is unresolved. The germline V gene encodes CDR1 SGHDN and CDR2 FVKESK. Trimming removed 4 bases from V and 1 base from J, with 7 bases in between. This CDR3 contains 14 residues. The CDR3 sequence is CASSPPKNTGELFF. The CDR3, as DNA: TGTGCCAGCAGCCCCCCGAAGAACACCGGGGAGCTGTTTTTT. Based on the CDR3 plus reference TRBV14 and TRBJ2-2, the full variable domain is EAGVTQFPSHSVIEKGQTVTLRCDPISGHDNLYWYRRVMGKEIKFLLHFVKESKQDESGMPNNRFLAERTGGTYSTLKVQPAELEDSGVYFCASSPPKNTGELFFGEGSRLTVL.

This chain connects TRBV5-6 to TRBJ1-6; TRBD1 aligns across 7 bases. Trimming cost V 5 bases and J 7 bases; bases outside gene matches: 6. The germline V gene has CDR1 SGHDT and CDR2 YYEEEE. The CDR3 has 14 amino acids. The CDR3: CASRELQGNSPLHF. The CDR3 nucleotides are TGTGCCAGCAGAGAGTTACAGGGGAATTCACCCCTCCACTTT.

Details on this clone: Other DNA variants within this sample encode the same CDR3. V gene TRBV29-1 combines with J gene TRBJ2-5, with D possibly TRBD1 on 6 matching bases. Per the germline V gene, CDR1 is SQVTM and CDR2 is ANQGSEA. The CDR3 is 12 amino acids. V lost 6 bases, J lost 5 bases, and 13 bases lay in between. In nucleotides, the CDR3 is TGCAGCGTCTTGACAGGTGGCGAGACCCAGTACTTC. Translated, it gives CSVLTGGETQYF.

The V call is TRBV27, the J call TRBJ2-5; TRBD1 might be the D (6 bases). CDR1 is MNHEY and CDR2 is SMNVEV in the germline V gene (reference sequence). V lost 6 bases to trimming and J lost 6 bases, with 11 bases between them. The CDR3 loop spans 12 amino acids. CDR3 loop: CASRSRGKTQYF. As DNA, the CDR3 is TGTGCCAGCAGATCCAGGGGAAAGACCCAGTACTTC.

The chain couples TRBV4-3 to TRBJ1-2; 7 bases align to TRBD1. Germline loops: CDR1 LGHNA, CDR2 YSLEER. The CDR3 contains 15 residues. Trimming removed 0 bases from V and 4 bases from J; junction bases left unmatched: 5. Written as DNA, the CDR3 is TGCGCCAGCAGCCAAGATCTGGCAGGGGGCTATGGCTACACCTTC. Translated, it gives CASSQDLAGGYGYTF.

The J gene is TRBJ2-7, the V gene TRBV5-1; D could derive from TRBD1 or TRBD2 (7 bases each). The CDR3 loop spans 14 amino acids. Trimming took off 4 bases at V and 2 bases at J, with 13 bases between the two ends. CDR1 is SGHRS, CDR2 YFSETQ, per germline. This CDR3 reads CASSRGGQTYEQYF. The CDR3 coding sequence is TGCGCCAGCAGCAGGGGGGGACAGACCTACGAGCAGTACTTC. Complete variable domain (other parts from reference TRBV5-1 and TRBJ2-7): KAGVTQTPRYLIKTRGQQVTLSCSPISGHRSVSWYQQTPGQGLQFLFEYFSETQRNKGNFPGRFSGRQFSNSRSEMNVSTLELGDSALYLCASSRGGQTYEQYFGPGTRLTVT.

CDR3 in amino acids: CASSLGGARTGELFF. The DNA for the CDR3 is TGTGCCAGCAGCTTAGGGGGGGCGCGCACCGGGGAGCTGTTTTTT. This rearrangement joins TRBV7-2 to TRBJ2-2; D is perhaps TRBD1 or TRBD2 (6 bases each). Germline V lookup: CDR1 SGHTA, CDR2 FQGNSA. This CDR3 is built from 15 residues. The V end lost 1 base, the J end lost 4 bases, and 10 bases lay between the germline ends.

This rearrangement joins TRBV29-1 to TRBJ2-1, with unresolved D. Trimming left V 6 bases short and J 5 bases short, with 11 bases between. The CDR3 length is 12 residues. Germline assignment: CDR1 SQVTM and CDR2 ANQGSEA. The CDR3 is CSVLDGHNEQFF. DNA for the CDR3: TGCAGCGTACTGGACGGTCACAATGAGCAGTTCTTC.

The V and J genes are TRBV5-1 and TRBJ1-6; a possible D gene is TRBD1 (5 bases). The CDR3 loop spans 16 amino acids. CDR1 is SGHRS, CDR2 YFSETQ, per germline. V was clipped by 4 bases and J by 14 bases, with 25 bases between them. The CDR3 is CASSGSPGTGAETLHF. CDR3 in DNA: TGCGCCAGCAGCGGGAGCCCCGGGACCGGAGCCGAGACCCTCCACTTT.

This clone has just a few counts. The genes are TRBV27 and TRBJ1-2; 8 bases are a match to TRBD1. The trim removed 5 bases at V and 6 bases at J, leaving 5 bases unmatched. Looked up from germline, CDR1 is MNHEY and CDR2 is SMNVEV (reference sequence). The CDR3 extends over 13 amino acids. CDR3 DNA sequence: TGTGCCAGCAGTCTAGGACAGGGCCATGGCTACACCTTC. As protein: CASSLGQGHGYTF.

The chain employs TRBV5-6 and TRBJ2-1, with 7 positions matching TRBD2. The CDR3 totals 15 residues. V lost 4 bases and J lost 4; bases outside the gene matches: 8. Germline V gene lookup returns CDR1 SGHDT and CDR2 YYEEEE. CDR3 bases: TGTGCCAGCAGCACAGCGGGGCGCTATTACAATGAGCAGTTCTTC. Its translation is CASSTAGRYYNEQFF.

This clone was counted between two and nine times. The chain carries TRBV7-6 and TRBJ2-7, with TRBD2 as a possible D gene (6 bases). V was shortened by 1 base and J by 5 bases, with 12 bases between the two germline ends. There are 14 residues in the CDR3. Per the germline V gene, CDR1 is SGHVS and CDR2 is FNYEAQ. For the CDR3, the DNA is TGTGCCAGCAGCTTAGGGGCGGGGCGGGACGAGCAGTACTTC. Residues: CASSLGAGRDEQYF.

This chain uses TRBV18 with TRBJ2-5; the D is unclear. The CDR3 has 13 amino acids. Germline V CDR1 and CDR2: KGHSH, LQKENI. Trimming cost V 3 bases and J 1 base, with 6 bases left between them. CDR3 DNA sequence: TGTGCCAGCTCACCGGCGTTCCAAGAGACCCAGTACTTC. The encoded protein is CASSPAFQETQYF.

The chain links TRBV7-2 to TRBJ1-2, with 9 bases aligning to TRBD1. The CDR3 is 15 amino acids. CDR1 is SGHTA and CDR2 is FQGNSA in the germline V gene. V lost 3 bases and J lost 4; bases outside the gene matches: 6. The CDR3 region is CASSFPDRGIYGYTF. The CDR3 nucleotides read TGTGCCAGCAGCTTCCCGGACAGGGGAATCTATGGCTACACCTTC.

This sequence joins TRBV27 and TRBJ1-1; TRBD1 is a possible D gene (5 bases). The CDR3 consists of 15 residues. Trimming cost V 10 bases and J 8 bases, with 26 bases left between them. In germline, CDR1 is MNHEY, CDR2 SMNVEV (reference sequence). CDR3 residues: CATQTVAAPGGEAFF. CDR3 nucleotides: TGTGCCACTCAGACAGTAGCGGCGCCGGGCGGAGAAGCTTTCTTT.

This chain connects TRBV30 to TRBJ2-3; no clear D gene. The germline CDR1 and CDR2 sequences are GTSNPN and SVGIG (reference sequence). The CDR3 loop spans 11 amino acids. The V end was cut by 0 bases, the J end by 6 bases, with 4 bases between. CDR3 region: CAWSVFDTQYF. CDR3 sequence (DNA): TGTGCCTGGAGTGTATTTGATACGCAGTATTTT.

There are a few counts of this clone. The chain employs TRBV19 and TRBJ1-1; no clear D gene. The CDR3 runs 12 residues. Germline loops: CDR1 LNHDA, CDR2 SQIVND (reference sequence). The V end was cut by 3 bases, the J end by 1 base, with 3 bases between. The CDR3 nucleotides read TGTGCCAGTAGTATTCAGAACACTGAAGCTTTCTTT. This translates into CASSIQNTEAFF.

V is TRBV30 and J is TRBJ2-2, with D tentatively TRBD2 (6 bases). The CDR3 length is 15 residues. The germline V gene encodes CDR1 GTSNPN and CDR2 SVGIG (reference sequence). V was cut by 1 base and J by 4 bases, with 13 bases left in between. The CDR3 nucleotides are TGTGCCTGGAGTGATGGATGGGGAGGCACCGGGGAGCTGTTTTTT. Protein: CAWSDGWGGTGELFF.

The rearrangement links TRBV25-1 to TRBJ2-5; 9 bases agree with TRBD1. Germline CDR1 MGHDK, CDR2 SYGVNS. V was clipped by 3 bases and J by 5 bases; unmatched bases: 7. This CDR3 has 15 residues. The CDR3 nucleotides read TGTGCCAGCAGTGAGGCAGGACAGGGGCGCGAGACCCAGTACTTC. As protein: CASSEAGQGRETQYF.

This chain joins TRBV30 and TRBJ1-2; D is unclear. Germline V lookup: CDR1 GTSNPN, CDR2 SVGIG (reference sequence). The CDR3 spans 13 residues. The V end lost 3 bases, the J end lost 7 bases, and 15 bases lay between the germline ends. The DNA of the CDR3 is TGTGCCTGGAGACCCAGCCCCTTCGCTGGCTACACCTTC. It translates to CAWRPSPFAGYTF. Drawing the rest from reference TRBV30 and TRBJ1-2, the complete variable domain is SQTIHQWPATLVQPVGSPLSLECTVEGTSNPNLYWYRQAAGRGLQLLFYSVGIGQISSEVPQNLSASRPQDRQFILSSKKLLLSDSGFYLCAWRPSPFAGYTFGSGTRLTVV.

The rearrangement joins TRBV11-2 to TRBJ2-1; D perhaps matches TRBD2 (5 bases). The germline gives CDR1 SGHAT, CDR2 FQNNGV. Deletions cut 5 bases from V and 3 bases from J, with 11 bases between. CDR3 length: 14 residues. DNA of the CDR3: TGTGCCAGCAGCCGAATCCGGGACTACAATGAGCAGTTCTTC. Translating it yields CASSRIRDYNEQFF.

This clone was found a few times. The rearrangement uses TRBV7-2 and TRBJ2-7, with a tentative D call TRBD1 (5 bases). Germline values: CDR1 SGHTA, CDR2 FQGNSA. V was cut by 3 bases and J by 2 bases, with 11 bases left in between. CDR3 length: 14 amino acids. CDR3 loop: CASSFIGQAYEQYF. CDR3 coding DNA: TGTGCCAGCAGCTTTATCGGACAAGCCTACGAGCAGTACTTC.

V is TRBV7-2 and J is TRBJ1-2; D gene ambiguous. V was shortened by 2 bases and J by 0 bases, with 10 bases between the two germline ends. CDR1 SGHTA and CDR2 FQGNSA come from the germline V gene. CDR3 length: 15 amino acids. The CDR3 nucleotides are TGTGCCAGCAGCTTACTAGGGTTAGCTAACTATGGCTACACCTTC. Translation: CASSLLGLANYGYTF.